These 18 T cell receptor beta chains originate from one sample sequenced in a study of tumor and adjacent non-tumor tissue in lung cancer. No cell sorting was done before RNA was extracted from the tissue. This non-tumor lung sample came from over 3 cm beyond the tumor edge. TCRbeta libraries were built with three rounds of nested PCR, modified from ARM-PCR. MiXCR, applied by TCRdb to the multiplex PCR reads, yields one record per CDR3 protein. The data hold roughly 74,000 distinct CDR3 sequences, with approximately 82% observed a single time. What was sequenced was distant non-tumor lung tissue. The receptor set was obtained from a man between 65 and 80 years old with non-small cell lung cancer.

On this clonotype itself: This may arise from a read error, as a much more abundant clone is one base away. CDR3 amino acids: CSVAGSTSRDTQYF. CDR3 coding DNA: TGCAGCGTAGCCGGGTCCACTAGCAGAGATACGCAGTATTTT. The chain couples TRBV29-1 to TRBJ2-3; possibly TRBD2 for D (6 bases). This CDR3 has 14 amino acids. Germline loops: CDR1 SQVTM, CDR2 ANQGSEA.

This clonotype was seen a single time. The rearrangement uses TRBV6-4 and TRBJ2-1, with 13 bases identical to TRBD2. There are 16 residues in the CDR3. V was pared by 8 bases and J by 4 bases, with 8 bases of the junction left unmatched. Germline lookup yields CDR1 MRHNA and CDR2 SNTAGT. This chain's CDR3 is CASCPGTSGDYNEQFF. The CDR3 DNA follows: TGTGCCAGCTGTCCTGGGACTAGCGGGGATTACAATGAGCAGTTCTTC.

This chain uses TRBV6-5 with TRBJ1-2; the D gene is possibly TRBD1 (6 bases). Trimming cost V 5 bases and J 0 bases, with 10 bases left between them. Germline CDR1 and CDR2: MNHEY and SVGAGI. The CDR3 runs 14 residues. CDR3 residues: CASSPQGTNYGYTF. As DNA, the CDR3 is TGTGCCAGCAGTCCTCAGGGGACTAACTATGGCTACACCTTC.

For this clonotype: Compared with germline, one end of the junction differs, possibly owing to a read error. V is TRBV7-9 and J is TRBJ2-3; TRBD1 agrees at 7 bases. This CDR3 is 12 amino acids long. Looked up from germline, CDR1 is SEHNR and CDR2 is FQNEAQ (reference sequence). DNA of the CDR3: TGTGCTAACGGACAGGATGCAGATACGCAGTCTTTT. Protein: CANGQDADTQSF.

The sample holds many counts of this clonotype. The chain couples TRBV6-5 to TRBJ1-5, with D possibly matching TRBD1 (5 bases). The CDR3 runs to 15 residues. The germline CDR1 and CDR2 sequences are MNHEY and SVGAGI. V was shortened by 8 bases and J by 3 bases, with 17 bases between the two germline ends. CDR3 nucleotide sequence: TGTGCCAGCGGAAACTCAGGACATCTCAATCAGCCCCAGCATTTT. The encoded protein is CASGNSGHLNQPQHF.

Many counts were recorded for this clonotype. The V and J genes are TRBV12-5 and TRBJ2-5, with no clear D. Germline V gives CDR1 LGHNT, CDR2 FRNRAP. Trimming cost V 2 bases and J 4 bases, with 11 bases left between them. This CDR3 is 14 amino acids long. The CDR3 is CASGLSSLAETQYF. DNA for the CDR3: TGTGCTAGTGGTTTGTCCTCCCTGGCAGAGACCCAGTACTTC.

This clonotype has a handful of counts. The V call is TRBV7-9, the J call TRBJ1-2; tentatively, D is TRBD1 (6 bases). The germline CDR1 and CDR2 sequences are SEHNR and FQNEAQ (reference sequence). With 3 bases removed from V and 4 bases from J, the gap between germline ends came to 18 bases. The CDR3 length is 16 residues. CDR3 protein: CASSLGGEALGYGYTF. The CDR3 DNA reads TGTGCCAGCAGCTTGGGGGGCGAAGCCCTAGGCTATGGCTACACCTTC.

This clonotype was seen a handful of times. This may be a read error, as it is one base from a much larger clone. CDR3 residues: CANSFRTGGMETQYF. For the CDR3, the DNA is TGTGCCAACAGTTTCCGAACAGGGGGCATGGAGACCCAGTACTTC. V and J are TRBV28 and TRBJ2-5; TRBD1 matches at 9 bases. The germline CDR1 and CDR2 sequences are MDHEN and SYDVKM. There are 15 residues in the CDR3.

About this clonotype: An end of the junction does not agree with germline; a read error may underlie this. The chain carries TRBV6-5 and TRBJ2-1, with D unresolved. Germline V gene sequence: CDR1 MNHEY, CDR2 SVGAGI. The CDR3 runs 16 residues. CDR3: CVSSSPRPRSYNEQFF. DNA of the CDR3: TGTGTCAGCAGCTCTCCCAGGCCACGCTCCTACAATGAGCAGTTCTTC.

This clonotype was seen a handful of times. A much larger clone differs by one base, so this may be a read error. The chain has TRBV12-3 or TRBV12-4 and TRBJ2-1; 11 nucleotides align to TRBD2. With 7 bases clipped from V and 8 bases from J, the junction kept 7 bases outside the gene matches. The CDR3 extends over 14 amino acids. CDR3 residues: CASNLAGGSDEQFF. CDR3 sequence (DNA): TGTGCCAGCAATCTAGCGGGGGGCTCGGATGAGCAGTTCTTC.

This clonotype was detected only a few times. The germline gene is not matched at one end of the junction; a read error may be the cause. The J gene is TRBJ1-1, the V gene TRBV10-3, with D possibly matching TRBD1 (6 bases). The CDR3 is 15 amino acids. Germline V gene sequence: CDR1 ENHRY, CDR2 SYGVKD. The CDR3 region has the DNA TGTGCCATCAGTGAGCCTCAGGGGCAGGTCAATGAAGTTTTCTTT. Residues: CAISEPQGQVNEVFF.

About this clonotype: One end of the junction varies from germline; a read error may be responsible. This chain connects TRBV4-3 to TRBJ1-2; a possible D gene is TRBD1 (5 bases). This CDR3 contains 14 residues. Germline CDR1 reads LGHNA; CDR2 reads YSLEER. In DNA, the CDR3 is TGTGCCAGCAGCCAAGATGTGGGCGGGGCTGGCTACACCTTC. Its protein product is CASSQDVGGAGYTF.

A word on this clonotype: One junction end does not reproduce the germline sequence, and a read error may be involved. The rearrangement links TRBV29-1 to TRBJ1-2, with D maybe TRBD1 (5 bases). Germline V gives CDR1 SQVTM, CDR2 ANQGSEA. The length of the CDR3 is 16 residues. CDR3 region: CSALPYLGPDKYGNTF. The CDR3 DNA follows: TGCAGCGCTCTCCCCTACCTGGGACCAGATAAATATGGCAACACCTTC.

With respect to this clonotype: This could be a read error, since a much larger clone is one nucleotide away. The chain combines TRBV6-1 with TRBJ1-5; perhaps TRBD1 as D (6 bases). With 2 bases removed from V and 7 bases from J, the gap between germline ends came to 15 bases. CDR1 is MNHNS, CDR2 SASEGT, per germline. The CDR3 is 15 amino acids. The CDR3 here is CASSETGGAFQPQHF. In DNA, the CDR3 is TGTGCCAGCAGTGAAACGGGGGGGGCTTTCCAGCCCCAGCATTTT.

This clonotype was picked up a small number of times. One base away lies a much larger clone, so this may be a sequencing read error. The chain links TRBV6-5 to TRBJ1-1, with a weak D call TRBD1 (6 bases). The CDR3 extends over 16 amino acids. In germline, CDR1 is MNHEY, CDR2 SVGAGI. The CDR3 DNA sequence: TGTACCAGCAGTTACGTGGGGGGGGCGGATCTGACTGAAGCTTTCTTT. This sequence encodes CTSSYVGGADLTEAFF.

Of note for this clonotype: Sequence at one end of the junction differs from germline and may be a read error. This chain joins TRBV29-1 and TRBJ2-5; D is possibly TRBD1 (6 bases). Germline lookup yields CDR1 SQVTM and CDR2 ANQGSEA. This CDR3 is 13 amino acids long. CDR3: CNMADRFQETEYF. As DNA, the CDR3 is TGCAATATGGCCGACAGGTTCCAAGAGACCGAGTACTTC. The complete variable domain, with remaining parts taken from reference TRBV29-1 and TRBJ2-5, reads SAVISQKPSRDICQRGTSLTIQCQVDSQVTMMFWYRQQPGQSLTLIATANQGSEATYESGFVIDKFPISRPNLTFSTLTVSNMSPEDSSIYLCNMADRFQETEYFGPGTRLLVL.

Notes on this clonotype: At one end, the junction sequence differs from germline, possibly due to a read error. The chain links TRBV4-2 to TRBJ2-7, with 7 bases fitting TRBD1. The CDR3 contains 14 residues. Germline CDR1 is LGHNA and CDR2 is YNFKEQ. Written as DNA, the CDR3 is TGTGTCAGCAGCCAATTAGGGGACAGCTACGAGCAGTACTTT. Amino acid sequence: CVSSQLGDSYEQYF.

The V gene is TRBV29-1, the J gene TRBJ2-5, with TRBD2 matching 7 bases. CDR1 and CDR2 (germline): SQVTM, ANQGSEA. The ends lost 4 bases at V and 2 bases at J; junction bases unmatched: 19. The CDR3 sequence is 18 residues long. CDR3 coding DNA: TGCAGCGTTGGATTCTTTTGGACTAGTGGGGGGAAACAAGAGACCCAGTACTTC. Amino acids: CSVGFFWTSGGKQETQYF.